The clone carrying this TCR beta chain was observed once. Profiling relied on immunoSEQ multiplex PCR, and the TCRdb table lists in-frame clones only, not all of them. The table lists about 44,000 clones, 95% to 97% of them singletons. These data belong to a study of technical replicates of blood from a few donors. Material: T cells isolated from PBMCs. The TCR comes from a human donor in good health.

CDR3 protein: CASSLSIGGAQAFF. Here the CDR3 DNA reads TGTGCCAGCAGTTTATCGATCGGGGGGGCCCAAGCTTTCTTT. The V and J genes are TRBV27 and TRBJ1-1; tentative D call: TRBD1 (6 bases). Deletions cut 0 bases from V and 9 bases from J, with 14 bases between. Germline V gives CDR1 MNHEY, CDR2 SMNVEV (reference sequence). The CDR3 is 14 amino acids.